The clone carrying this T cell receptor beta chain was found a few times. As originally analysed: Using reference gene primer amplification, nucleated cell counts were estimated. Sequencing used immunoSEQ multiplex PCR; TCRdb keeps in-frame clones, though not all of them. The DNA gave D and trimming, while V, J and clone size come from that table. The table shows fewer than 400,000 clones, with about 83% occurring only once. The data derive from a study of blood T cell repertoires in COVID-19. Looking at the study overall: The origin of the acute and convalescent COVID-19 samples was the United States, Italy and Spain. From T cells, B-cell-depleted T cells, or PBMCs came the material, which was cDNA or gDNA.

J was trimmed by 6 bases and V by 9 bases; bases with no gene match: 7. The CDR3 is 14 residues long. Germline CDR1 and CDR2: KGHDR and SFDVKD. The sequenced material came from peripheral blood. The TCR sequence derives from a man between 25 and 39 years old with active or convalescent COVID-19. The V call is TRBV24-1, the J call TRBJ2-2; TRBD1 agrees at 9 bases. Here the CDR3 reads CATSGTGTAGELFF. The CDR3 DNA sequence: TGTGCCACCTCCGGGACAGGGACGGCCGGGGAGCTGTTTTTT.